These T cell receptor beta chains were read from a single sample in a study of blood T cell repertoires in COVID-19. The assay was immunoSEQ multiplex PCR, and TCRdb's table has in-frame clones only and misses some. The profile shows 100,000 to 150,000 clones, around nine tenths of them singletons. Sequencing input: peripheral blood. These receptor sequences come from a woman in her 70s with COVID-19, enrolled during active disease. Both conserved end residues are part of each CDR3. Each record gives: V gene, D gene, J gene, clone size, CDR3 protein, CDR3 DNA. D genes are given only for firm matches. A clone size is listed for some rows: how often the clone was seen (once, few, many), or a class if it is expanded.

V: TRBV7-9
D: TRBD1
J: TRBJ1-6
size: NA
CDR3: CASSQGQGAGTTNSPLHF
DNA: TGTGCCAGCAGCCAGGGACAGGGGGCTGGGACGACAAATTCACCCCTCCACTTT

V: TRBV7-9
D: NA
J: TRBJ1-1
size: NA
CDR3: CASSRGMNTEAFF
DNA: TGTGCCAGCAGCCGAGGGATGAACACTGAAGCTTTCTTT

V: TRBV5-1
D: NA
J: TRBJ1-1
size: NA
CDR3: CASRGGLLNTEAFF
DNA: TGCGCCAGCAGGGGGGGACTCCTGAACACTGAAGCTTTCTTT

V: TRBV11-2
D: TRBD1
J: TRBJ2-7
size: NA
CDR3: CASSLDGTVQGFYEQYF
DNA: TGTGCCAGCAGCTTAGATGGGACAGTCCAAGGGTTCTACGAGCAGTACTTC

V: TRBV14
D: TRBD1
J: TRBJ2-1
size: NA
CDR3: CASSRNRGTEQFF
DNA: TGTGCCAGCAGCCGGAACAGGGGGACTGAGCAGTTCTTC

V: TRBV10-3
D: TRBD1
J: TRBJ1-2
size: once
CDR3: CAISELQGAVYGYTF
DNA: TGTGCCATCAGTGAGTTACAGGGGGCGGTCTATGGCTACACCTTC

V: TRBV2
D: NA
J: TRBJ2-3
size: NA
CDR3: CASSPTRTDTQYF
DNA: TGTGCCAGCAGCCCCACTCGCACAGATACGCAGTATTTT

V: TRBV2
D: NA
J: TRBJ1-5
size: few
CDR3: CASSEFRPHQPQHF
DNA: TGTGCCAGCAGTGAGTTCAGGCCCCATCAGCCCCAGCATTTT

V: TRBV9
D: NA
J: TRBJ2-1
size: NA
CDR3: CASSVPPDSLNEQFF
DNA: TGTGCCAGCAGCGTACCCCCGGACAGCCTAAATGAGCAGTTCTTC

V: TRBV7-2
D: NA
J: TRBJ1-5
size: NA
CDR3: CASSLGWGVNQPQHF
DNA: TGTGCCAGCAGCTTAGGGTGGGGAGTCAATCAGCCCCAGCATTTT

V: TRBV6-5
D: NA
J: TRBJ1-5
size: NA
CDR3: CASKQTGFNQPQHF
DNA: TGTGCCAGCAAACAGACAGGTTTCAATCAGCCCCAGCATTTT

V: TRBV5-5
D: TRBD2
J: TRBJ2-3
size: NA
CDR3: CASSWGLSGGTDTQYF
DNA: TGTGCCAGCAGCTGGGGGCTTAGCGGGGGGACAGATACGCAGTATTTT

V: TRBV11-2
D: NA
J: TRBJ1-1
size: NA
CDR3: CASSLVRFRQAMNTEAFF
DNA: TGTGCCAGCAGCTTAGTGAGGTTCAGACAGGCCATGAACACTGAAGCTTTCTTT

V: TRBV28
D: TRBD1
J: TRBJ1-2
size: NA
CDR3: CASSLAQGAPSGGYTF
DNA: TGTGCCAGCAGTTTAGCACAGGGGGCCCCGTCGGGTGGCTACACCTTC

V: TRBV27
D: TRBD2
J: TRBJ2-3
size: NA
CDR3: CASSSRTSGGLGTDTQYF
DNA: TGTGCCAGCAGTTCTCGGACTAGCGGGGGGTTGGGCACAGATACGCAGTATTTT